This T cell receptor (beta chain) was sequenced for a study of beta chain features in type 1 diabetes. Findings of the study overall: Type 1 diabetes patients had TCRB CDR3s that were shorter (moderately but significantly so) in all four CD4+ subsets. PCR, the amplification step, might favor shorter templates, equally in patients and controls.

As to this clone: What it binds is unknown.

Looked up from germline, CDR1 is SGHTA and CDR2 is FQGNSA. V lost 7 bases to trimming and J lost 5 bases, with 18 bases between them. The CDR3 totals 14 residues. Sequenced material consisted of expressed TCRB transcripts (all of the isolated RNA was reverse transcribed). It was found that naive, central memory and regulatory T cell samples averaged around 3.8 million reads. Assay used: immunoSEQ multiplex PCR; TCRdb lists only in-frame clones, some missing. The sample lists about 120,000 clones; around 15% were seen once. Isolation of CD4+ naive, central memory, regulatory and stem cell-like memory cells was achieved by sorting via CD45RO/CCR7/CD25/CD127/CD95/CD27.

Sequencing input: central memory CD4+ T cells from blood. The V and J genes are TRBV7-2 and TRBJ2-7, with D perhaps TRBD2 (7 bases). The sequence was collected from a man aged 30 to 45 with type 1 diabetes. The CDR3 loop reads CASNYKPGGHEQYF. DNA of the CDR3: TGTGCCAGCAACTACAAACCCGGGGGGCACGAGCAGTACTTC.